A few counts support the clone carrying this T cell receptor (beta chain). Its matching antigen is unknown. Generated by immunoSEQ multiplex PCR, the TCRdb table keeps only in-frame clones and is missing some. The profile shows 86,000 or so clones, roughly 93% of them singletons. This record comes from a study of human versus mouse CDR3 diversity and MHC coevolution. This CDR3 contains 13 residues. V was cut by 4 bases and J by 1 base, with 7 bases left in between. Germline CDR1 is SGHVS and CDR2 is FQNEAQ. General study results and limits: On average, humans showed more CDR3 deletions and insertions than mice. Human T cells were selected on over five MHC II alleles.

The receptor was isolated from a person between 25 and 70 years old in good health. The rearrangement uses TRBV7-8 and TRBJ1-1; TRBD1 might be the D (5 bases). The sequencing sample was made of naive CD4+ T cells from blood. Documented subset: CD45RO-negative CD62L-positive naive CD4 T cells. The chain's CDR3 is CASSSQGNTEAFF. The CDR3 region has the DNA TGTGCCAGCAGCTCCCAGGGGAACACTGAAGCTTTCTTT. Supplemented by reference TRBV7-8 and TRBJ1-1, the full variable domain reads GAGVSQSPRYKVAKRGQDVALRCDPISGHVSLFWYQQALGQGPEFLTYFQNEAQLDKSGLPSDRFFAERPEGSVSTLKIQRTQQEDSAVYLCASSSQGNTEAFFGQGTRLTVV.